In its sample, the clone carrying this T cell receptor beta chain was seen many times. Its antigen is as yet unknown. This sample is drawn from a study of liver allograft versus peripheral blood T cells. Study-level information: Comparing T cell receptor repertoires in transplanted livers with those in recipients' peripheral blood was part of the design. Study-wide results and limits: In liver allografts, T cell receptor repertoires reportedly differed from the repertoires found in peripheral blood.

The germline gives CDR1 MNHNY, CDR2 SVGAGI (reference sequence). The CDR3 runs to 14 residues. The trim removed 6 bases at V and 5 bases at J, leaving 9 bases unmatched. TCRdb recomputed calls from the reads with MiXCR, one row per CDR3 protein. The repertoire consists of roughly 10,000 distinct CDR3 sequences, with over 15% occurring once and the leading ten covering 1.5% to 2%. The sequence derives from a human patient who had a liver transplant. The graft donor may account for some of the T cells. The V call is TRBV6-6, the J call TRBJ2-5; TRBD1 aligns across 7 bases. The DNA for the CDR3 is TGTGCCAGCAGACCGACAGGGTTTGTGGAGACCCAGTACTTC. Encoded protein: CASRPTGFVETQYF.